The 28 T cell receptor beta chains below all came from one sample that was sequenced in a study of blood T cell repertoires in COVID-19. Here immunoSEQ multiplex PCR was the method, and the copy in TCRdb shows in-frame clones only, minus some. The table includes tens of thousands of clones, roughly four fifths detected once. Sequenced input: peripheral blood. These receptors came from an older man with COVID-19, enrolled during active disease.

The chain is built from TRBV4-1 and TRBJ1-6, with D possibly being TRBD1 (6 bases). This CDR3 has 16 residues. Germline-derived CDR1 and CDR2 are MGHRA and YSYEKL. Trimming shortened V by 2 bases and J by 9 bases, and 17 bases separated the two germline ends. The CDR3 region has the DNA TGCGCCAGCAGCCAAATGACAGGACCGGGGGGTTCACCCCTCCACTTT. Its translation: CASSQMTGPGGSPLHF.

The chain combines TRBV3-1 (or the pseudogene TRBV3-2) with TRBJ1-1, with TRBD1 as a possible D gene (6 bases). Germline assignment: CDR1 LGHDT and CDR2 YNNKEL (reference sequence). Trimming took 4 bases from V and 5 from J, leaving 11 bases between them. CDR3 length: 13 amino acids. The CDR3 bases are TGTGCCAGCAGCCTTACAGGGAGAACTGAAGCTTTCTTT. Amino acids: CASSLTGRTEAFF.

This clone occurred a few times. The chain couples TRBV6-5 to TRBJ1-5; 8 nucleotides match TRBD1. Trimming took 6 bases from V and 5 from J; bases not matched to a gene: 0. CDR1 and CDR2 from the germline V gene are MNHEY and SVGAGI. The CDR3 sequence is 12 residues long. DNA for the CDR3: TGTGCCAGCAGGACAGGGGATCAGCCCCAGCATTTT. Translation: CASRTGDQPQHF.

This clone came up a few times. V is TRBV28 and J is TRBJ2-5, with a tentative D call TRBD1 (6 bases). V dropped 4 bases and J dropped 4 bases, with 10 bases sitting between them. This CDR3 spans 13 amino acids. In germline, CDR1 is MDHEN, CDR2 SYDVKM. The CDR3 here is CASSSGQLETQYF. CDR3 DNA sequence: TGTGCCAGCAGTTCCGGACAGCTAGAGACCCAGTACTTC.

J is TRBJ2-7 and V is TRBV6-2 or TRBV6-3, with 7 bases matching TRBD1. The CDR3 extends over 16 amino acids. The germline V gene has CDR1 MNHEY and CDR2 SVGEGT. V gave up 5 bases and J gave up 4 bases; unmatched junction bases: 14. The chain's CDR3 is CASSGNDRAYSYEQYF. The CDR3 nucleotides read TGTGCCAGCAGTGGGAACGACAGGGCCTACTCTTACGAGCAGTACTTC.

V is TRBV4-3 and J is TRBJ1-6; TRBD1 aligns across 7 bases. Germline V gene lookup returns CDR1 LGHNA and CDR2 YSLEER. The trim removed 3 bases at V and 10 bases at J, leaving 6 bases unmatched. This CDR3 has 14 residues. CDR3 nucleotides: TGCGCCAGCAGCCACGACAGGGACTCGTCACCCCTCCACTTT. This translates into CASSHDRDSSPLHF.

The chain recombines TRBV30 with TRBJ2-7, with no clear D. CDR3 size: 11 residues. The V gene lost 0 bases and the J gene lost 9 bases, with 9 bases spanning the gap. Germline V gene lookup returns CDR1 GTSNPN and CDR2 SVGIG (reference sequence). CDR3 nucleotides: TGTGCCTGGAGTGTGGGCAGTCTGCAGTACTTC. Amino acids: CAWSVGSLQYF.

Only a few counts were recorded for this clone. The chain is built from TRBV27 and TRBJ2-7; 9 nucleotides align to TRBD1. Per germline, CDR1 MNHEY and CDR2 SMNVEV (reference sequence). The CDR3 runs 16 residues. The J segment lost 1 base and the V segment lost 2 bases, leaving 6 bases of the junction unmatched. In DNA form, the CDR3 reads TGTGCCAGCAGTTTACTGATACAGGGGGCGTCCTACGAGCAGTACTTC. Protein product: CASSLLIQGASYEQYF.

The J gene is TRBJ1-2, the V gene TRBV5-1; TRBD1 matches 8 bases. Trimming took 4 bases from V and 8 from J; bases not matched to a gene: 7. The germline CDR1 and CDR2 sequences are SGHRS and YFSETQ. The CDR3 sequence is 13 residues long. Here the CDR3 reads CASSTGQGEGYTF. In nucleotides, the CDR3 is TGCGCCAGCAGCACAGGACAGGGAGAAGGCTACACCTTC.

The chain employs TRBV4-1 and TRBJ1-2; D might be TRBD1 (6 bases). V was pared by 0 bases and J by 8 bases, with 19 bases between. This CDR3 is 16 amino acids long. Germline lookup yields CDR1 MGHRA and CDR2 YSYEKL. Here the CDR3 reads CASSQERGHPRKGYTF. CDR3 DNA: TGCGCCAGCAGCCAAGAAAGGGGACACCCCCGGAAAGGCTACACCTTC.

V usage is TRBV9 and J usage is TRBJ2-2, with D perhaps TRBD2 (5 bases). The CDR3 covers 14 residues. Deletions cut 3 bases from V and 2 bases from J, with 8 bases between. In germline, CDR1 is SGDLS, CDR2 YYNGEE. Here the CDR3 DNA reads TGTGCCAGCAGCGGGACTCCCAACACCGGGGAGCTGTTTTTT. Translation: CASSGTPNTGELFF.

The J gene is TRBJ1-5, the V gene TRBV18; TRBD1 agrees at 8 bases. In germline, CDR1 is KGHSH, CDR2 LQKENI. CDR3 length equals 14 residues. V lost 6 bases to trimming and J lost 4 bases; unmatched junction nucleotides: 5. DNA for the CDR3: TGTGCCAGCTCCCATGGGGACAGGAATCAGCCCCAGCATTTT. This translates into CASSHGDRNQPQHF.

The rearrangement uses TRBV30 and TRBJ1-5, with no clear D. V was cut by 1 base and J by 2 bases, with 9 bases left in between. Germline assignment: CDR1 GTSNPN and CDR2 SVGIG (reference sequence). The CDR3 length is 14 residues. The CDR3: CAWSALQGNQPQHF. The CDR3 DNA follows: TGTGCCTGGAGTGCACTACAAGGCAATCAGCCCCAGCATTTT.

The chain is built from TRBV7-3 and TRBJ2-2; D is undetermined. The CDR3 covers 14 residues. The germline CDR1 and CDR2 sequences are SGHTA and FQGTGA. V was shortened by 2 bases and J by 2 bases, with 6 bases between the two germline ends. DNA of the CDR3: TGTGCCAGCAGCTTACAGGTTAACACCGGGGAGCTGTTTTTT. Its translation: CASSLQVNTGELFF. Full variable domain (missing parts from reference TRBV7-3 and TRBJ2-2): GAGVSQTPSNKVTEKGKYVELRCDPISGHTALYWYRQSLGQGPEFLIYFQGTGAADDSGLPNDRFFAVRPEGSVSTLKIQRTERGDSAVYLCASSLQVNTGELFFGEGSRLTVL.

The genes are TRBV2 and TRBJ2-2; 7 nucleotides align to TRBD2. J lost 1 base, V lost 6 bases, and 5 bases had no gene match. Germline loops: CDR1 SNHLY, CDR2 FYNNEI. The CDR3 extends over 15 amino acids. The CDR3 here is CASRMGGGNTGELFF. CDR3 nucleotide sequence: TGTGCCAGCAGGATGGGCGGGGGGAACACCGGGGAGCTGTTTTTT.

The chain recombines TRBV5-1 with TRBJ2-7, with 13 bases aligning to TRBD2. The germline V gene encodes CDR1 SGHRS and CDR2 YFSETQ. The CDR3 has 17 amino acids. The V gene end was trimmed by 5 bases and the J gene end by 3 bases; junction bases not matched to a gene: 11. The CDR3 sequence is CASSLAGTSGIIYEQYF. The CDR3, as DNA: TGCGCCAGCAGTCTGGCTGGGACTAGCGGGATTATCTACGAGCAGTACTTC.

CDR3 amino acids: CASSMPGQGNSPLHF. DNA of the CDR3: TGTGCCAGCAGTATGCCGGGACAGGGAAATTCACCCCTCCACTTT. The chain joins TRBV21-1 to TRBJ1-6; TRBD1, as called in the table, went unchecked against the DNA. TRBV21-1 represents a pseudogene. CDR3 length: 15 amino acids.

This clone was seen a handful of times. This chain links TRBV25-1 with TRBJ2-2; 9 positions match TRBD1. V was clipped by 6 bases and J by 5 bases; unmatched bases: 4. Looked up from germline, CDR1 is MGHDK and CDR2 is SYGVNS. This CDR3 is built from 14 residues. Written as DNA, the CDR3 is TGTGCCAGCAGGGACAGGGGAAGAACCGGGGAGCTGTTTTTT. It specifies CASRDRGRTGELFF.

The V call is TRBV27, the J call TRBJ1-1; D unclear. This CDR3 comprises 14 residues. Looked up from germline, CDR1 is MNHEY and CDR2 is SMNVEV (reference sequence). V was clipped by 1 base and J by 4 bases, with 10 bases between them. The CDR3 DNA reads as TGTGCCAGCAGTTTATTGGGCCAATTCACTGAAGCTTTCTTT. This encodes CASSLLGQFTEAFF.

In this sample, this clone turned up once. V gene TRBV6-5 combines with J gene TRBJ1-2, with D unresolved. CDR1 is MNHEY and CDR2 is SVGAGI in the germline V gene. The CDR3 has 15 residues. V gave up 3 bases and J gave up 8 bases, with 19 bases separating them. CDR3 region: CASSYSGPVERGYTF. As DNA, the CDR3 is TGTGCCAGCAGTTATTCGGGTCCGGTGGAGAGGGGCTACACCTTC.

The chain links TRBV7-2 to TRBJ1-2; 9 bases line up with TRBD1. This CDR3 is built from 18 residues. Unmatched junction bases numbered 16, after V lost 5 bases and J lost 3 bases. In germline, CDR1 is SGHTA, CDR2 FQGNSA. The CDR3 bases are TGTGCCAGCAGCCACCTCTCCCCGGGACAGGGAGTAGACTATGGCTACACCTTC. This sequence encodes CASSHLSPGQGVDYGYTF.

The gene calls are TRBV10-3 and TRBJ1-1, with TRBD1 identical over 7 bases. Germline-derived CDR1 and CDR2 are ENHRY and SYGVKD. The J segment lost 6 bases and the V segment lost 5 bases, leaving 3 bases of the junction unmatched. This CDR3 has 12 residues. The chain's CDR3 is CAISLGQAEAFF. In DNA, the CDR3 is TGTGCCATCAGTCTCGGACAGGCTGAAGCTTTCTTT.

The CDR3 sequence is CASSRGGGASERGYTF. CDR3 DNA: TGTGCCAGCAGCCGAGGGGGAGGGGCCTCGGAGCGGGGCTACACCTTC. This sequence joins TRBV5-4 and TRBJ1-2; the D gene is possibly TRBD1 (6 bases). V lost 4 bases and J 8 bases, leaving 24 bases between the germline ends. The CDR3 is made up of 16 amino acids. The germline V gene encodes CDR1 SGHNT and CDR2 YYREEE (reference sequence).

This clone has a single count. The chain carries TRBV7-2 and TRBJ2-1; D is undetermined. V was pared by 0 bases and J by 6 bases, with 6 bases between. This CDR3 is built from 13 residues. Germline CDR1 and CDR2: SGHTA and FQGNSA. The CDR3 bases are TGTGCCAGCAGCTTAGCGCAGATCAATGAGCAGTTCTTC. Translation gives CASSLAQINEQFF.

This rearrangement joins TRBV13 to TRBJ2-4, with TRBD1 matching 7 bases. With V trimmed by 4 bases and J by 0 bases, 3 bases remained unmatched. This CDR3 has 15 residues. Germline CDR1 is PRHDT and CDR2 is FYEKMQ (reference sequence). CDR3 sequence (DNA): TGTGCCAGCAGCTCAGACAGGGAAGCCAAAAACATTCAGTACTTC. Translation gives CASSSDREAKNIQYF.

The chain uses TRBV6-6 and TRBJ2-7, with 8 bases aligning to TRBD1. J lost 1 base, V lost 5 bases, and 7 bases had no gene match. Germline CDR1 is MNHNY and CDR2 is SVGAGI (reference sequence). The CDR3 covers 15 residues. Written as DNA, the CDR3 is TGTGCCAGCAGTCCCCGACAGGGGCCGTCCTACGAGCAGTACTTC. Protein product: CASSPRQGPSYEQYF.

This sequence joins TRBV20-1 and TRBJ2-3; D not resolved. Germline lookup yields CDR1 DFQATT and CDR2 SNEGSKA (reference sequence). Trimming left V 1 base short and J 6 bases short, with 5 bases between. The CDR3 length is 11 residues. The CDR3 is CSARVPDTQYF. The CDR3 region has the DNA TGCAGTGCTAGAGTCCCGGATACGCAGTATTTT.

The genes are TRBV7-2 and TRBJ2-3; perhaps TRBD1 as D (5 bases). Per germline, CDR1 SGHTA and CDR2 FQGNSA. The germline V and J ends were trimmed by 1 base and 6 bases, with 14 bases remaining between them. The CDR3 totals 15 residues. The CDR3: CASSLGGTGWDTQYF. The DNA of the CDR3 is TGTGCCAGCAGCTTAGGGGGCACCGGCTGGGATACGCAGTATTTT. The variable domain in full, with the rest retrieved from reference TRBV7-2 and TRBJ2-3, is GAGVSQSPSNKVTEKGKDVELRCDPISGHTALYWYRQSLGQGLEFLIYFQGNSAPDKSGLPSDRFSAERTGGSVSTLTIQRTQQEDSAVYLCASSLGGTGWDTQYFGPGTRLTVL.